A single count supports the clone carrying this T cell receptor (beta chain). A read error may be the cause here, since a much bigger clone is one base away. The germline V gene has CDR1 SGHDT and CDR2 YYEEEE. The length of the CDR3 is 13 residues. The authors took PBMCs from over 8.5 ml fresh peripheral blood. The data stem from a study of T cells in Graves' hyperthyroidism and ophthalmopathy. Study at large: At the time of initial diagnosis and before any treatment, peripheral blood was collected.

TCR beta CDR3 sequences were amplified from RNA transcripts. Carried out on the TCR CDR3, a first-round RT-PCR used the HTBI primer set. TCRdb reprocessed the multiplex PCR reads via MiXCR and lists one record per CDR3 protein. The profile shows roughly 160,000 distinct CDR3 sequences, about 9.4% of them singletons. The sequenced sample consisted of blood. J is TRBJ2-7 and V is TRBV5-6; D assignment may be TRBD1 or TRBD2 (5 bases each). This TCR derives from a woman aged 18-29 years with Graves' hyperthyroidism that later progressed to Graves' ophthalmopathy. CDR3 bases: TGTGCCAGCAGCTTGGGGGACGGCTACGAGCAGCACTTC. Translation: CASSLGDGYEQHF.